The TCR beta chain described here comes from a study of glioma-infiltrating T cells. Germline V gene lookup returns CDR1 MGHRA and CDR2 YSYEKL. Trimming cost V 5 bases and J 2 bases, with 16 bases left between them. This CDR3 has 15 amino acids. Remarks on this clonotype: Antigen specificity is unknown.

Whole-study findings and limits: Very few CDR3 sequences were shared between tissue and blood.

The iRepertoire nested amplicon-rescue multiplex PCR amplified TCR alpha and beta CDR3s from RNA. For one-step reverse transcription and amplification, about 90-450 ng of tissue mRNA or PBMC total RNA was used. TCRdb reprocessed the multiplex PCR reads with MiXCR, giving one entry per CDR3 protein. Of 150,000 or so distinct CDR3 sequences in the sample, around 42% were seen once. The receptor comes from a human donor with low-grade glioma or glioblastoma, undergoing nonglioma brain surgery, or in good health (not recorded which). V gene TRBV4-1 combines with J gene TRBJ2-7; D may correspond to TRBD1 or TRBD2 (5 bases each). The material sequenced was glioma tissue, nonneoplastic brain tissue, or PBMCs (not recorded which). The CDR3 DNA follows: TGCGCCAGCAGCGAGCGAGGGACCGCCACCTACGAGCAGTACTTC. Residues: CASSERGTATYEQYF.